These T cell receptor beta chains were read from a single sample in a study of regulatory T cells in long-lasting Graves disease. Each CDR3 protein is one row after TCRdb ran MiXCR on the multiplex PCR reads. Here the sample spans 200,000 to 250,000 distinct CDR3 sequences, approximately 18% being singletons. The same sample was also studied in work on T cells in Graves' hyperthyroidism and ophthalmopathy.

The sample consisted of peripheral blood mononuclear cells (PBMCs), taken at new diagnosis, from a patient treated with antithyroid drugs. These receptors originate from a woman younger than 45 with Graves disease. The CDR3 runs from the conserved cysteine through the conserved F or W. A D gene is named only where the DNA matches it firmly. Only part of the rows carry a size: once, few, many, or a class if the clone is expanded.

v_gene,j_gene,d_gene,abundance,CDR3aa,CDR3nt
TRBV28,TRBJ1-3,-,-,CASRLSGGGGNTIYF,TGTGCCAGCAGGCTCAGTGGGGGGGGCGGAAACACCATATATTTT
TRBV6-1,TRBJ1-2,-,many,CASKATAYGYTF,TGTGCCAGCAAAGCAACAGCATATGGCTACACCTTC
TRBV3-1,TRBJ1-2,TRBD1,few,CASSRAGQGPSNYGYTF,TGTGCCAGCAGCCGTGCGGGACAGGGGCCCAGTAACTATGGCTACACCTTC
TRBV6-5,TRBJ2-2,TRBD1,many,CASSSGGETGELFF,TGTGCCAGCAGTTCAGGGGGCGAAACCGGGGAGCTGTTTTTT
TRBV6-2/TRBV6-3,TRBJ1-3,-,many,CASSYSGNTIYF,TGTGCCAGCAGTTACTCTGGAAACACCATATATTTT
TRBV18,TRBJ1-3,-,few,CASSPVPGSGNTIYF,TGTGCCAGCTCACCCGTCCCGGGGTCCGGAAACACCATATATTTT
TRBV12-3/TRBV12-4,TRBJ1-5,TRBD1,once,CASSFGTGGFGNQPQHF,TGTGCCAGCAGTTTTGGGACAGGGGGCTTTGGAAATCAGCCCCAGCATTTT
TRBV5-4,TRBJ2-1,TRBD2,-,CASSPGTSPSYNEQFF,TGTGCCAGCAGCCCCGGGACTAGTCCCTCCTACAATGAGCAGTTCTTC
TRBV11-3,TRBJ2-1,-,many,CASSLGDQLAYNEQFF,TGTGCCAGCAGCTTAGGAGATCAACTAGCTTACAATGAGCAGTTCTTC
TRBV4-1,TRBJ2-2,-,-,CASSQETRRIGELFF,TGCGCCAGCAGCCAAGAGACTAGGAGGATAGGGGAGCTGTTTTTT
TRBV28,TRBJ1-5,TRBD1,many,CATGGQGEQPQHF,TGTGCCACCGGAGGACAGGGAGAACAGCCCCAGCATTTT
TRBV7-3,TRBJ2-1,-,many,CASSPSDPGSYNEQFF,TGTGCCAGCAGCCCCTCAGATCCAGGGTCATACAATGAGCAGTTCTTC
TRBV5-1,TRBJ1-2,-,once,CASSLEQGGGYTF,TGCGCCAGCAGCTTGGAACAGGGTGGCGGCTACACCTTC
TRBV7-8,TRBJ1-6,TRBD1,many,CASSSRQGVYSPLHF,TGTGCCAGCAGCTCACGACAGGGGGTCTATTCACCCCTCCACTTT
TRBV5-8,TRBJ1-1,-,many,CASSFGAAAITEAFF,TGTGCCAGCAGCTTCGGGGCCGCCGCGATAACTGAAGCTTTCTTT
TRBV11-2,TRBJ2-7,-,-,CASSRLKQGIYEQYF,TGTGCCAGCAGCCGATTGAAACAGGGAATCTACGAGCAGTACTTC
TRBV19,TRBJ1-2,-,many,CASGPLGRVGGYTF,TGTGCCAGCGGACCTTTAGGGAGGGTTGGTGGCTACACCTTC
TRBV20-1,TRBJ1-6,TRBD1,few,CSAATGAGSPLHF,TGCAGTGCCGCAACAGGGGCCGGATCACCCCTCCACTTT
TRBV3-1,TRBJ1-2,-,many,CASSQVGLTAYTF,TGTGCCAGCAGCCAAGTGGGTCTCACAGCCTACACCTTC
TRBV6-2/TRBV6-3,TRBJ1-2,-,few,CASSFGSGNYTF,TGTGCCAGCAGTTTCGGCTCCGGGAACTACACCTTC
TRBV7-3,TRBJ1-4,-,many,CASSLGTTNEKLFF,TGTGCCAGCAGCTTAGGGACAACTAATGAAAAACTGTTTTTT
TRBV6-1,TRBJ2-3,TRBD2,-,CASGGLAGVWTDTQYF,TGTGCCAGCGGGGGACTAGCGGGAGTTTGGACAGATACGCAGTATTTT
TRBV5-1,TRBJ1-3,TRBD1,many,CASRQGSSGNTIYF,TGCGCCAGCAGACAGGGGAGCTCTGGAAACACCATATATTTT
TRBV9,TRBJ2-7,TRBD1,many,CASSVAPDRVYEQYF,TGTGCCAGCAGCGTAGCCCCGGACAGGGTCTACGAGCAGTACTTC
TRBV19,TRBJ2-1,TRBD1,-,CASALGTGLREQFF,TGTGCCAGTGCTTTGGGGACAGGACTGAGGGAGCAGTTCTTC
TRBV28,TRBJ2-5,TRBD1,-,CASSLNPGTGEETQYF,TGTGCCAGCAGTTTGAACCCCGGGACAGGGGAAGAGACCCAGTACTTC
TRBV9,TRBJ1-2,-,many,CASSASGTDSYGYTF,TGTGCCAGCAGCGCTAGCGGAACAGACTCCTATGGCTACACCTTC
TRBV7-2,TRBJ1-2,TRBD1,many,CASRNPPGQGRTGGYTF,TGTGCCAGCAGAAACCCCCCGGGACAGGGGAGGACGGGTGGCTACACCTTC
TRBV27,TRBJ2-3,TRBD2,many,CASSRPSGGSDTQYF,TGTGCCAGCAGTCGACCTAGCGGGGGGTCAGATACGCAGTATTTT
TRBV2,TRBJ2-5,TRBD1,many,CASSTGGLKTQYF,TGTGCCAGCAGTACAGGGGGGCTAAAGACCCAGTACTTC
TRBV19,TRBJ2-2,TRBD2,many,CASRLAGGTGELFF,TGTGCCAGTCGACTAGCGGGAGGCACCGGGGAGCTGTTTTTT
TRBV7-8,TRBJ1-5,TRBD1,many,CASSLRSARGLEPQHF,TGTGCCAGCAGCCTTAGGTCGGCCAGGGGGCTTGAGCCCCAGCATTTT
TRBV12-3/TRBV12-4,TRBJ1-2,TRBD1,many,CASSRQGDYGYTF,TGTGCCAGCAGTCGACAGGGAGACTATGGCTACACCTTC
TRBV20-1,TRBJ1-5,-,few,CSARDRGRGNQPQHF,TGCAGTGCTAGAGATAGGGGAAGGGGCAATCAGCCCCAGCATTTT
TRBV28,TRBJ2-1,TRBD2,many,CASRGLAGGPDYNEQFF,TGTGCCAGCAGGGGACTAGCGGGAGGGCCGGATTACAATGAGCAGTTCTTC
TRBV27,TRBJ2-7,TRBD1,many,CASSSPGQGALNSYEQYF,TGTGCCAGCAGTTCCCCGGGACAGGGGGCCTTGAACTCCTACGAGCAGTACTTC
TRBV10-3,TRBJ2-3,TRBD2,-,CAISGTSGSTDTQYF,TGTGCCATCAGTGGGACTAGCGGGAGCACAGATACGCAGTATTTT
TRBV6-1,TRBJ2-1,TRBD2,few,CASSVTASGNNEQFF,TGTGCCAGCAGCGTTACCGCTAGCGGGAACAATGAGCAGTTCTTC
TRBV28,TRBJ1-6,TRBD1,many,CASSGGTDNSPLHF,TGTGCCAGCAGCGGGGGGACAGATAATTCACCCCTCCACTTT
TRBV7-8,TRBJ1-5,-,many,CASSFGQKQPQHF,TGTGCCAGCAGCTTTGGACAGAAACAGCCCCAGCATTTT
TRBV7-3,TRBJ2-3,TRBD2,many,CASSFSGGDTDTQYF,TGTGCCAGCAGCTTTAGCGGGGGGGACACAGATACGCAGTATTTT
TRBV18,TRBJ2-2,-,many,CASSPPSKDRTGELFF,TGTGCCAGCTCACCACCTTCTAAGGACCGCACCGGGGAGCTGTTTTTT
TRBV16,TRBJ2-7,-,many,CASSQEGAYEQYF,TGTGCCAGCAGCCAAGAGGGGGCCTACGAGCAGTACTTC
TRBV28,TRBJ2-3,TRBD1,-,CASSSIHRTGETDTQYF,TGTGCCAGCAGTTCCATCCACCGGACAGGGGAGACAGATACGCAGTATTTT
TRBV15,TRBJ2-1,-,-,CATSKGDTSYNEQFF,TGTGCCACCAGCAAGGGGGACACCTCCTACAATGAGCAGTTCTTC
TRBV20-1,TRBJ1-2,-,many,CSLSPGVNYGYTF,TGCAGTTTGTCACCCGGCGTCAACTATGGCTACACCTTC
TRBV27,TRBJ2-7,TRBD1,many,CASSFRDRVYEQYF,TGTGCCAGCAGTTTCCGGGACAGGGTGTACGAGCAGTACTTC
TRBV5-1,TRBJ1-5,-,many,CASSTEGQNQPQHF,TGCGCCAGCAGCACAGAGGGACAAAATCAGCCCCAGCATTTT
TRBV2,TRBJ2-3,-,once,CASATISGGGDTQYF,TGTGCCAGCGCGACTATATCCGGAGGGGGAGATACGCAGTATTTT
TRBV30,TRBJ2-2,TRBD2,many,CAWSVSRTSATGELFF,TGTGCCTGGAGTGTATCCCGGACTAGCGCGACCGGGGAGCTGTTTTTT
TRBV6-2/TRBV6-3,TRBJ2-5,-,many,CASSEVSATQYF,TGTGCCAGCAGTGAAGTTTCTGCGACCCAGTACTTC
TRBV9,TRBJ2-5,-,many,CASSVAWGSQETQYF,TGTGCCAGCAGCGTAGCATGGGGGTCACAAGAGACCCAGTACTTC